Listed below are T cell receptor beta chains from one sample, sequenced in a study of blood T cells in healthy people across ages. From the 5' RACE reads, TCRdb called clonotypes with MiXCR, one entry per CDR3 protein. The repertoire has 800,000 to 950,000 distinct CDR3 sequences, around 36% of them found once; the top ten carry roughly 13%. The specimen sequenced was blood. These receptors were collected from a man aged 18 to 30 in good health. Each CDR3 is given with its conserved first and last residue. The order of the fields is J gene, V gene, CDR3 protein.

TRBJ2-5,TRBV18,CASSPRGQNEQYF
TRBJ2-3,TRBV24-1,CATSDAGRSTDTQYF
TRBJ1-5,TRBV4-3,CASSQAPRAPQHF
TRBJ2-7,TRBV12-3/TRBV12-4,CASSLALGKRGSSYNEQYF
TRBJ2-3,TRBV7-9,CASSSAEFTDTQYF
TRBJ1-5,TRBV20-1,CSARVVDTNSNQPQHF
TRBJ2-7,TRBV14,CASSQDWTAKTYEQYF
TRBJ2-1,TRBV7-9,CASSLDGGTVEQFF
TRBJ2-7,TRBV20-1,CSASPTGSRYEQYF
TRBJ1-1,TRBV5-1,CASSFRDRPFNTEAFF
TRBJ1-2,TRBV20-1,CSASDTNYGYTF
TRBJ2-1,TRBV27,CASSLSHRGDNEQFF
TRBJ2-3,TRBV18,CASSPGLEFTDTQYF
TRBJ1-2,TRBV9,CASSPRGDRVNYGYTF
TRBJ2-3,TRBV4-2,CASSQDVIGEDTQYF
TRBJ1-2,TRBV6-2/TRBV6-3,CASSYDGLYGYTF
TRBJ1-4,TRBV25-1,CASSEFRGQDEKLFF
TRBJ1-2,TRBV4-3,CASSQDPTGNYGYTF
TRBJ2-2,TRBV7-3,CASSPRTNTGELFF
TRBJ2-5,TRBV6-5,CASSPDQAGGETQYF
TRBJ1-2,TRBV6-2/TRBV6-3,CASSSRSGYGYTF
TRBJ2-4,TRBV21-1,CASSKPGALGNEQYF
TRBJ2-2,TRBV12-3/TRBV12-4,CASTVGVEELFF
TRBJ2-3,TRBV5-6,CASSSTLEARSNTQYF
TRBJ2-4,TRBV29-1,CSVEGLAGGPGKNIQYF
TRBJ1-1,TRBV7-3,CASGAGMNTEAFF
TRBJ1-2,TRBV21-1,CASSKNGQGRVDGYTF
TRBJ2-1,TRBV9,CASSVARGWDNEQFF
TRBJ2-3,TRBV12-3/TRBV12-4,CASSLGGGSHTDAQYF
TRBJ2-1,TRBV19,CASTNSYEQFF
TRBJ2-6,TRBV7-6,CASSPTEVGRAGLLSGANVLTF
TRBJ1-3,TRBV12-3/TRBV12-4,CASGLTSGNTTYF
TRBJ2-1,TRBV7-2,CASTITPVNEQFF
TRBJ1-2,TRBV7-9,CASSRIQTSMGGYTF
TRBJ2-3,TRBV20-1,CSASDPSGATDTQYF
TRBJ2-2,TRBV12-3/TRBV12-4,CASSWEGPPLGGELFF
TRBJ1-2,TRBV10-3,CAISESARESYGYTF
TRBJ1-6,TRBV7-2,CASSPIGYDSPLHF
TRBJ1-2,TRBV5-5,CASSLTGCNYGYTF
TRBJ1-1,TRBV6-2/TRBV6-3,CASSPTGAGGTEAFF
TRBJ1-5,TRBV12-3/TRBV12-4,CASRDGTLYSNQPQHF
TRBJ2-3,TRBV7-2,CASSFRAADMQYF
TRBJ1-1,TRBV6-2/TRBV6-3,CASSYSTGVEAFF
TRBJ2-3,TRBV2,CASSENRRRDTQYF
TRBJ2-3,TRBV6-6,CAVGGGTQYF
TRBJ2-1,TRBV20-1,CSVGQGTSSYNEQFF
TRBJ2-1,TRBV12-3/TRBV12-4,CASSPWTGTAYNEQFF
TRBJ2-7,TRBV7-2,CASSPETPYNEQYF
TRBJ2-7,TRBV11-2,CASSLASSYNEQYF
TRBJ2-5,TRBV4-1,CASSHDGYYQKETQYF